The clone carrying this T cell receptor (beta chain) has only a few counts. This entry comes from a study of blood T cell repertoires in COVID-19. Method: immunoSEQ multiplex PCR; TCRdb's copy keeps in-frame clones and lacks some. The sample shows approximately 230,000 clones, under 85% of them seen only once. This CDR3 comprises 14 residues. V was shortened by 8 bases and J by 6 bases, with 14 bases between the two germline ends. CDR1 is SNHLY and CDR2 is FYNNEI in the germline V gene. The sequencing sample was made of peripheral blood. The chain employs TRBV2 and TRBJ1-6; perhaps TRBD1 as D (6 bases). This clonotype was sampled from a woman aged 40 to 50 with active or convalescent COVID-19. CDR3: CASVLQGGNSPLHF. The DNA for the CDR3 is TGTGCCAGCGTACTACAAGGGGGTAATTCACCCCTCCACTTT.